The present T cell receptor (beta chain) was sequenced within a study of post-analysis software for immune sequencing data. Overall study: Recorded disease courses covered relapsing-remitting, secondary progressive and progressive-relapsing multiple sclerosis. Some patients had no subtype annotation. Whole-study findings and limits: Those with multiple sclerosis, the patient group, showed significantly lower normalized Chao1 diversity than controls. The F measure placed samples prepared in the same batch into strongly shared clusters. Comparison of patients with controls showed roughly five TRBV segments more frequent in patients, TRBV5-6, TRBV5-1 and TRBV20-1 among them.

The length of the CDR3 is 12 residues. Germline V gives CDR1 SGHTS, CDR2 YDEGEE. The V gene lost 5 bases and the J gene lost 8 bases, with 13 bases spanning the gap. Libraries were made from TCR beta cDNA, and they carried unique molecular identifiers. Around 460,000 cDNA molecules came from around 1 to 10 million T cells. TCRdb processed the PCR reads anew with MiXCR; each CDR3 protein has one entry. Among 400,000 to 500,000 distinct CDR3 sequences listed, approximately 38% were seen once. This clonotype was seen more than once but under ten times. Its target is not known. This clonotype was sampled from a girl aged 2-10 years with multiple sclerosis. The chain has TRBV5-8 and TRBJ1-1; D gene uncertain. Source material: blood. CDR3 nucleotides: TGTGCCAGCAGGCGACGGACCCTCGAAGCTTTCTTT. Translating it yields CASRRRTLEAFF.